This T cell receptor (beta chain) was recovered during a study of T cell responses to AZD1222 COVID-19 vaccine. Whole-study results and caveats: Spike-specific TCR depth and breadth grew after two AZD1222 doses. Scientists sampled the repertoires only once the peak T cell response had passed. Spike-wide coverage was observed for vaccine-associated CD4 TCRs, with dominant responses at 160-218 and 743-854. Baseline serology detected seropositivity in only 6 or 7 AZD1222 recipients.

The method was immunoSEQ multiplex PCR; TCRdb's version includes in-frame clones alone and lacks a portion of them. The table has roughly 120,000 clones, more than 70% seen once; the top ten hold approximately 15%. The J segment lost 1 base and the V segment lost 8 bases, leaving 10 bases of the junction unmatched. Per germline, CDR1 SGHTA and CDR2 FQGTGA. There are 16 residues in the CDR3. With respect to this clone: Its target is unknown.

V gene TRBV7-3 combines with J gene TRBJ2-2; 7 nucleotides agree with TRBD2. The clonotype was recovered from an adult who received the AZD1222 COVID-19 vaccine. The sequencing here drew on peripheral blood, taken 28 days after the second AZD1222 dose. The CDR3 loop is CASSPPSSGNTGELFF. CDR3 in DNA: TGTGCCAGCTCCCCCCCCTCTAGCGGGAACACCGGGGAGCTGTTTTTT.